The T cell receptor (beta chain) under discussion was sequenced for a study of Ad26.COV2.S vaccination and SARS-CoV-2 variants. CDR1 and CDR2 from the germline V gene are SEHNR and FQNEAQ (reference sequence). This CDR3 comprises 14 residues. Trimming cost V 7 bases and J 2 bases; bases outside gene matches: 8. Whole-study results and caveats: Vaccinees reportedly had broad spike-specific CD8+ and CD4+ T cell responses.

The treatment here: roughly 19 received Ad26.COV2.S at low or high dose, single or two shots; about 5 received placebo; per-sample allocation not given. Samples analyzed were those drawn on day 63 after the first vaccine or placebo injection. Whoever gave the sample was an adult aged 18-55 years in Boston. Clones were read by immunoSEQ multiplex PCR, and TCRdb kept only the in-frame ones, dropping some. The data show more than 400,000 clones, 90% seen once. About this clone itself: The target antigen is unknown.

The rearrangement uses TRBV7-9 and TRBJ2-7; 7 bases map to TRBD1. This sample comprised peripheral blood, obtained in a trial of Ad26.COV2.S vaccine versus placebo. The TCR was taken from a person aged 18-60 years who received the Ad26.COV2.S COVID-19 vaccine or a placebo. The CDR3 bases are TGTGCCAGCACCCTATCGGACAGGCCCTACGAGCAGTACTTC. Translation: CASTLSDRPYEQYF.